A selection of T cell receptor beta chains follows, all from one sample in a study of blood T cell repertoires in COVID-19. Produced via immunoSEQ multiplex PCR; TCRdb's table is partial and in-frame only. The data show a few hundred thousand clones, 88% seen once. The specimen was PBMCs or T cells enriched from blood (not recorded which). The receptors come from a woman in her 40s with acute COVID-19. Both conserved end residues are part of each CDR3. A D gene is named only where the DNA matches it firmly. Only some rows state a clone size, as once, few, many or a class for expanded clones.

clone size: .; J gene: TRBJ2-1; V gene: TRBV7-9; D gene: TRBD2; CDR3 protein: CASSLATSGRGEQFF; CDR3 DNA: TGTGCCAGCAGCTTAGCGACTAGCGGACGAGGGGAGCAGTTCTTC
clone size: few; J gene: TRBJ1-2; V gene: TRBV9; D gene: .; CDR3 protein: CASSQQPGGNYGYTF; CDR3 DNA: TGTGCCAGCAGCCAACAACCCGGGGGAAACTATGGCTACACCTTC
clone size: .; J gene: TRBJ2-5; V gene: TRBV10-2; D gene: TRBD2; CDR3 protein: CASSESTGGRVETQYF; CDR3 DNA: TGCGCCAGCAGTGAGTCAACGGGGGGGCGAGTCGAGACCCAGTACTTC
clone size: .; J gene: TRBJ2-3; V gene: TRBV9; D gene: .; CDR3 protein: CASSVGAAPARTDTQYF; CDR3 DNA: TGTGCCAGCAGCGTAGGGGCTGCGCCGGCCCGAACAGATACGCAGTATTTT
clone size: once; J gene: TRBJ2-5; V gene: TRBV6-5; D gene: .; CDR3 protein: CASSFHGLQETQYF; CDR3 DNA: TGTGCCAGCAGTTTCCACGGACTACAAGAGACCCAGTACTTC
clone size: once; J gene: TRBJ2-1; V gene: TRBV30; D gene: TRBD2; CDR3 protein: CAWSESGIQGQFF; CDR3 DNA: TGTGCCTGGAGTGAGAGCGGGATCCAAGGGCAGTTCTTC
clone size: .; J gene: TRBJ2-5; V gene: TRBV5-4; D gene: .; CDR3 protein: CASSLRRGPNQETQYF; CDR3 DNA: TGTGCCAGCAGCTTGAGGCGGGGGCCAAACCAAGAGACCCAGTACTTC
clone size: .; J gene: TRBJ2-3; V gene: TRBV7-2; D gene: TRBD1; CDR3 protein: CASSLDGTGSTDTQYF; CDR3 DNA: TGTGCCAGCAGCTTAGATGGGACAGGGAGCACAGATACGCAGTATTTT
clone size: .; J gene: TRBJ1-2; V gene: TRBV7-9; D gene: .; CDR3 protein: CASTQIDYGYTF; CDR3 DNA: TGTGCCAGCACACAGATAGACTATGGCTACACCTTC
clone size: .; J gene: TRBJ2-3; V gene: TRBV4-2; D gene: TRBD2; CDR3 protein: CASSQGSGGFGTDTQYF; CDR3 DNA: TGTGCCAGCAGCCAAGGTAGCGGGGGGTTCGGCACAGATACGCAGTATTTT
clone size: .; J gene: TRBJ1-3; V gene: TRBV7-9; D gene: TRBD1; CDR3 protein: CASSSGGRPNSGNTIYF; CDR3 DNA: TGTGCCAGCAGCTCAGGGGGACGACCCAACTCTGGAAACACCATATATTTT
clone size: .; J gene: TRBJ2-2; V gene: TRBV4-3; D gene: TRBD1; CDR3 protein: CASSQAHGTGISGELFF; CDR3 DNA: TGCGCCAGCAGCCAAGCGCACGGGACAGGGATTTCCGGGGAGCTGTTTTTT
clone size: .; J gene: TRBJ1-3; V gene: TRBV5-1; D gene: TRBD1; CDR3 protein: CASSPGQVSGNTIYF; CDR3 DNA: TGCGCCAGCAGCCCGGGACAGGTCTCTGGAAACACCATATATTTT
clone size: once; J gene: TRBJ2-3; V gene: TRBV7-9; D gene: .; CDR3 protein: CASSPQSGTQYF; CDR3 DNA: TGTGCCAGCAGCCCACAGAGCGGTACGCAGTATTTT
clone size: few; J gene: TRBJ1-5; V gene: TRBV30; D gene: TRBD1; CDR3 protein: CAWGQGNSQPQHF; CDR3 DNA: TGTGCCTGGGGACAGGGTAATAGTCAGCCCCAGCATTTT
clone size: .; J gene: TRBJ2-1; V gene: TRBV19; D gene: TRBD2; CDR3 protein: CASGLAGVYNEQFF; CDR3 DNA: TGTGCCAGTGGACTAGCGGGAGTATACAATGAGCAGTTCTTC
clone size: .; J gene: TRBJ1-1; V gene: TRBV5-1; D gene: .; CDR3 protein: CASTLGLLGNTEAFF; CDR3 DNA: TGCGCCAGCACCCTTGGACTCTTGGGGAACACTGAAGCTTTCTTT
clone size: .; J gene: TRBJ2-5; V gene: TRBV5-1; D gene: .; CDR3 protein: CASSFYPPRETQYF; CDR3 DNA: TGCGCCAGCAGCTTTTACCCCCCTCGGGAGACCCAGTACTTC
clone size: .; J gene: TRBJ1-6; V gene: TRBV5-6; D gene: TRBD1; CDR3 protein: CASSLGGGSPLHF; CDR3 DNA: TGTGCCAGCAGCTTAGGGGGCGGTTCACCCCTCCACTTT
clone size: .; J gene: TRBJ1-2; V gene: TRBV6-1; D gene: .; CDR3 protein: CASSEVAQNYGYTF; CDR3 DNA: TGTGCCAGCAGTGAAGTGGCACAGAACTATGGCTACACCTTC
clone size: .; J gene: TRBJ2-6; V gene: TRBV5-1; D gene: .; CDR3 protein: CASSLASGANVLTF; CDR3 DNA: TGCGCCAGCAGCTTAGCGTCTGGGGCCAACGTCCTGACTTTC
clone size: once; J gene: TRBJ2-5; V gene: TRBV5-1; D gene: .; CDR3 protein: CASSWDSETQYF; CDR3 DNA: TGCGCCAGCAGCTGGGACTCGGAGACCCAGTACTTC
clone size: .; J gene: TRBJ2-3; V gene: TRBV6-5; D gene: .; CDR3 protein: CAVSGSTDTQYF; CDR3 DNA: TGTGCCGTAAGCGGCAGCACAGATACGCAGTATTTT
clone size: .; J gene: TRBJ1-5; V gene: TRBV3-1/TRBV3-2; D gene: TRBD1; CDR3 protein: CASSHSGQGIQPQHF; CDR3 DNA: TGTGCCAGCAGCCATTCCGGACAGGGGATTCAGCCCCAGCATTTT
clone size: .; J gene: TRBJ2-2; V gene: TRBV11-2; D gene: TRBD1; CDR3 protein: CASSLRTGKATGELFF; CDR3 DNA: TGTGCCAGCAGCTTAAGGACAGGAAAGGCCACCGGGGAGCTGTTTTTT
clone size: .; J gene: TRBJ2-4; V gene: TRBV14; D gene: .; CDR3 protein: CASSQGSKNIQYF; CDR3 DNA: TGTGCCAGCAGCCAAGGCAGTAAAAACATTCAGTACTTC
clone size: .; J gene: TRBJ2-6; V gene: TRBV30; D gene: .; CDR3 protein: CASDLTPSGANVLTF; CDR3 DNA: TGTGCCTCCGACCTGACTCCCTCCGGGGCCAACGTCCTGACTTTC
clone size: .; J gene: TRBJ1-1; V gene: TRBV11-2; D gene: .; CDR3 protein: CASSSTALTEAFF; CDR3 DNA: TGTGCCAGCAGCTCGACAGCACTCACTGAAGCTTTCTTT
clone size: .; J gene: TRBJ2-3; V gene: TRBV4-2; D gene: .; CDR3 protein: CASSQDRVNTDTQYF; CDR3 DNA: TGTGCCAGCAGCCAAGACAGGGTAAACACAGATACGCAGTATTTT
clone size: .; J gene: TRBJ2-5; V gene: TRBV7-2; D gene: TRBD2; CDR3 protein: CASSLGLAGGYQETQYF; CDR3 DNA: TGTGCCAGCAGCTTGGGACTAGCGGGGGGGTACCAAGAGACCCAGTACTTC
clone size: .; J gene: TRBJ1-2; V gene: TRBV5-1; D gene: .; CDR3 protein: CASSLVNAADGYTF; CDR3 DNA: TGCGCCAGCAGCTTGGTAAATGCGGCCGATGGCTACACCTTC
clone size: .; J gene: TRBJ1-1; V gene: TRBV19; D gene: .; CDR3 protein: CASSTDGGTEAFF; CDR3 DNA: TGTGCCAGTAGTACGGATGGCGGCACTGAAGCTTTCTTT
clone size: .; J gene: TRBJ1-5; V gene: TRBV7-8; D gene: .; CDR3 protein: CASSPGQSYSNQPQHF; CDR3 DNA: TGTGCCAGCAGCCCAGGACAGAGTTATAGCAATCAGCCCCAGCATTTT
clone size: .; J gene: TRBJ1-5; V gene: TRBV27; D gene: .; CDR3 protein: CASSLAGFAGGQPQHF; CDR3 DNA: TGTGCCAGCAGTTTAGCCGGGTTCGCCGGCGGTCAGCCCCAGCATTTT
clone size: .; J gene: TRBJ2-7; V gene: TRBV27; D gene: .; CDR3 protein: CASIKTGTTYEQYF; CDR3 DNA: TGTGCCAGCATTAAGACAGGCACTACCTACGAGCAGTACTTC
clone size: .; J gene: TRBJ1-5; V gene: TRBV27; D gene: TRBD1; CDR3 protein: CASSTPGTGYNQPQHF; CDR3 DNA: TGTGCCAGCAGTACGCCCGGGACAGGGTATAATCAGCCCCAGCATTTT
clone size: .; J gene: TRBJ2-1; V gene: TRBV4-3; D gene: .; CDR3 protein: CASSQVRRGPESSYNEQFF; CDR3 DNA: TGCGCCAGCAGCCAAGTGAGGCGGGGACCTGAGAGCTCCTACAATGAGCAGTTCTTC
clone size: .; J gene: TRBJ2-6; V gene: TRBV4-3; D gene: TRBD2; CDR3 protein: CASSQDLLAGDSGANVLTF; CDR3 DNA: TGCGCCAGCAGCCAAGATCTTCTAGCGGGAGACTCTGGGGCCAACGTCCTGACTTTC